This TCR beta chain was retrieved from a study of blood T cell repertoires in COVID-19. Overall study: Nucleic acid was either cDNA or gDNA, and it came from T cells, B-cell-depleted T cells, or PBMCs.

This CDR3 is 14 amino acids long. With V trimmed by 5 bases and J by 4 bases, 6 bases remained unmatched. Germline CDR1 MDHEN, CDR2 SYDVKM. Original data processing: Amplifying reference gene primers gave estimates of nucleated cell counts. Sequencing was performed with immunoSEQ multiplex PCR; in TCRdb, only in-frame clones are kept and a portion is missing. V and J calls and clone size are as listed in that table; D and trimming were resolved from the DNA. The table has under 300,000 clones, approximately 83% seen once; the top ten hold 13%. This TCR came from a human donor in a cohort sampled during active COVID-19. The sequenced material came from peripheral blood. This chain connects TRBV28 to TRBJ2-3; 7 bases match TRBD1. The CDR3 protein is CASSIDRVADTQYF. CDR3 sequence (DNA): TGTGCCAGCAGTATTGACAGGGTGGCAGATACGCAGTATTTT. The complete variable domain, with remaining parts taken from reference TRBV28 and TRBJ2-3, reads DVKVTQSSRYLVKRTGEKVFLECVQDMDHENMFWYRQDPGLGLRLIYFSYDVKMKEKGDIPEGYSVSREKKERFSLILESASTNQTSMYLCASSIDRVADTQYFGPGTRLTVL.